One T cell receptor beta chain is described in this entry. This entry is derived from a study of blood T cell repertoires in COVID-19. Clones were read by immunoSEQ multiplex PCR, and TCRdb kept only the in-frame ones, dropping some. Of around 100,000 clones listed, approximately 88% were seen once; the top ten hold approximately 3.6%. The germline gives CDR1 LNHDA, CDR2 SQIVND (reference sequence). Trimming shortened V by 4 bases and J by 5 bases, and 16 bases separated the two germline ends. The CDR3 totals 15 residues. The TCR originated in a woman aged 60-75 years with acute or convalescent COVID-19. This chain uses TRBV19 with TRBJ2-3, with TRBD2 as a possible D gene (7 bases). The sequenced sample was peripheral blood. The CDR3 is CASSKGGGPGDTQYF. The CDR3 coding sequence is TGTGCCAGTAGTAAGGGGGGAGGGCCTGGAGATACGCAGTATTTT.